This T cell receptor (beta chain) was sequenced for a study of Ad26.COV2.S vaccination and SARS-CoV-2 variants. Treatment here: about 20 received Ad26.COV2.S at low or high dose, single or two shots; about five received placebo; per-sample allocation not given. Day 63 following the first vaccine or placebo injection was when the samples were taken. It was an adult aged 18-55 years in Boston who was the donor. Germline V gene sequence: CDR1 SGHVS, CDR2 FNYEAQ. The CDR3 loop spans 17 amino acids. V dropped 1 base and J dropped 1 base, with 13 bases sitting between them. Clones were read by immunoSEQ multiplex PCR, and TCRdb kept only the in-frame ones, dropping some. Here the sample spans approximately 420,000 clones, approximately 87% being singletons.

V and J are TRBV7-6 and TRBJ2-2; no clear D gene. The source material was peripheral blood, sampled in a trial of Ad26.COV2.S vaccine versus placebo. The sequence was collected from a person aged 18-60 years who received the Ad26.COV2.S COVID-19 vaccine or a placebo. CDR3 protein: CASSLEGGPLNTGELFF. In DNA, the CDR3 is TGTGCCAGCAGCTTAGAAGGTGGACCCTTGAACACCGGGGAGCTGTTTTTT.